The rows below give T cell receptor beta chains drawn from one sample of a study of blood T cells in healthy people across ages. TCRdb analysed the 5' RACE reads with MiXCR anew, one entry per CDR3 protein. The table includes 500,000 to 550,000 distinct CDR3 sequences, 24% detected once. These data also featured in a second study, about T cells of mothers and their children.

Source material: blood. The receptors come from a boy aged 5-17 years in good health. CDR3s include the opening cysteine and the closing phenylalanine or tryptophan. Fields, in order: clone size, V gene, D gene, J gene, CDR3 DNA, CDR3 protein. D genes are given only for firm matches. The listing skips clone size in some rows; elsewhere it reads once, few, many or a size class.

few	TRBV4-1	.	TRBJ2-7	TGCGCCAGCAGCCAAGAGGGAGGCCTCTACGAGCAGTACTTC	CASSQEGGLYEQYF
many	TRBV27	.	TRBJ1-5	TGTGCCAGCAGTTTGATGGGTAATCAGCCCCAGCATTTT	CASSLMGNQPQHF
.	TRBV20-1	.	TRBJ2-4	TGCAGTGCTAGGAGGGTACAGCTCGGACCGGGCGGCAAAAACATTCAGTACTTC	CSARRVQLGPGGKNIQYF
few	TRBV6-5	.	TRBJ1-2	TGTGCCAGCAGTTACTCGAAAGGGGACTATGGCTACACCTTC	CASSYSKGDYGYTF
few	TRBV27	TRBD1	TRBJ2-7	TGTGCCAGCAGTCTAAACAGGGACAGCGAGCAGTACTTC	CASSLNRDSEQYF
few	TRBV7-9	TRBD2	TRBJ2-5	TGTGCCAGCAGCTCGCCTAGCGGGGGGGCCCGGGAGACCCAGTACTTC	CASSSPSGGARETQYF
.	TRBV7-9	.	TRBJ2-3	TGTGCCAGCAGCCCCAGGGCAATAGGGGTCACAGATACGCAGTATTTT	CASSPRAIGVTDTQYF
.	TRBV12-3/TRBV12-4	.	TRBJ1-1	TGTGCCAGCAGTTACAGGGAGGCCACTGAAGCTTTCTTT	CASSYREATEAFF
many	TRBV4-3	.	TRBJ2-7	TGCGCCAGCAGCCAAGCTAGGGGGACCTACGAGCAGTACTTC	CASSQARGTYEQYF
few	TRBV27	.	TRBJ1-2	TGTGCCAGCAGTGTGACCGAGGGGGGGACGGGCTACACCTTC	CASSVTEGGTGYTF
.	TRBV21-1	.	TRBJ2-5	TGTGCCAGCAGCAAAGCGGACCCCGTACGAGGGATGTTC	CASSKADPVRGMF
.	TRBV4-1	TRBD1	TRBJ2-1	TGCGCCAGCAGGCCGGACAGGGCCACCACCCGTGGGGTCAACAATGAGCAGTTCTTC	CASRPDRATTRGVNNEQFF
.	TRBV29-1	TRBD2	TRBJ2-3	TGCAGCGTTGAACGGGGGGGTCGCACAGATACGCAGTATTTT	CSVERGGRTDTQYF
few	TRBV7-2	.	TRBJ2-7	TGTGCCAGCAGCTCCAGATTGGGGGGTCCCTACGAGCAGTACTTC	CASSSRLGGPYEQYF